This T cell receptor beta chain was found in a study of cytomegalovirus exposure and HLA in healthy donors listed by TCRdb under 2017. About the investigation overall: In an earlier analysis of under 750 of the donors, about 260 Gb of sequence data and 90 million to 120 million unique TCR beta sequences from about 179 million T cells were reported. Approximately 300 gigabases of sequencing data and tens of millions of unique TCR sequences made up an early release that covered approximately 650 HLA-typed donors. Of the roughly 400 genotyped donors, approximately 81% were placed in the genetic ancestry cluster associated with self-reported Caucasian donors. The study aimed to test whether cataloging public T cell receptors could reveal signatures of past pathogen exposure. Using immunosequencing, the study profiled T cell repertoires from around 680 subjects and related those repertoires to cytomegalovirus serostatus. In addition to the first cohort of roughly 700 subjects, a separate validation cohort of about 120 different subjects was used. High-throughput TCR immunosequencing, statistical association of individual TCRs with disease status, and machine learning were combined to predict cytomegalovirus infection status. A later analysis re-examined previously published TCR beta repertoires from just over 650 donors and added high-resolution HLA genotyping to investigate patterns of TCR occurrence. Rather than using new phenotypic data, the later analysis identified candidate immune exposures from TCR beta sequences and from how often those sequences occurred across donors. An earlier analysis of 587 of the donors applied high-throughput TCR beta sequencing to assess whether each TCR beta V gene segment acted as functional or pseudogenic. Donor age, sex, ethnicity and CMV serostatus were compiled alongside the repertoire data. A later genetic analysis took genome-wide SNP genotypes for about 55% of the 666 donors and used that subset as a discovery cohort. All discovery cohort repertoires had been generated on a single sequencing platform. Both class I and class II loci were covered by HLA typing, at four-digit resolution. Typing coverage differed by locus: A, B, C, DRB1 and DQB1 were typed in roughly 620-630 donors, DQA1 in about 550, DPA1 in approximately 610, and DPB1 in 472. A few DR-DQ haplotypes were treated as single units for association and clustering because of strong linkage in the cohort. Among about 370 genotyped donors of the cohort, an average of around 250,000 unique TCR beta nucleotide sequences was sequenced per donor, of which roughly 18% were non-productive. The study at large found these results: About 15 rarely observed V segments, including chromosome 9 orphons, were excluded from the earlier analysis of several hundred of the donors because counts were too low. Linkage disequilibrium might explain the correlated functional status among segregating V segments, but an unknown experimental factor could not be ruled out. It was suggested by the authors that the approach could potentially be generalized to other disease states and immunological phenotypes. The 87-base-pair reads could not distinguish some IMGT-functional V segments, including TRBV6-2 and TRBV6-3, so those segments were excluded. The presence/absence analyses assumed that sequencing depth was roughly uniform across donors, and that assumption may not be true. Most TCR sequences were observed very rarely across donors, whereas some public TCRs were present in many individuals. At a false discovery rate of 0.05, a later analysis linked 16,951 TCR beta sequences to specific HLA alleles. Assigning TCR associations to individual alleles was difficult when HLA alleles, especially DR and DQ, strongly co-occurred. An association between a missense DCLRE1C variant and V-gene and J-gene trimming of TCR beta chains was found in a later genetic analysis and replicated in an independent cohort. A later genetic analysis reported fewer N-insertions in productive TCRs among donors in an Asian-associated ancestry cluster than the roughly 700-donor mean. A total of 150 or so TCR beta chains were listed by the study as associated with cytomegalovirus. Several of the top co-occurrence clusters appeared to be linked to parvovirus B19, influenza, CMV and Epstein-Barr virus, according to a later analysis. CMV serostatus was the only immune exposure information available for the cohort. The classifier was reported to diagnose cytomegalovirus status with high specificity and sensitivity in both the original and validation cohorts. According to a later analysis, TCR association rates differed among HLA loci, with DRB1 alleles showing the most associated TCRs and HLA-C alleles showing the fewest. In an earlier analysis of around 600 of the donors, most TCR beta V segments appeared in productive rearrangements about 87% or about 30% of the time, broadly matching IMGT annotations. A cluster of highly shared sequence variants was judged likely to be a technical artifact of the sequencing pipeline. A later analysis found that HLA-associated TCR beta chains were more clonally expanded and had lower generation probabilities than equally common non-associated chains. A further reported finding was that TCR beta sequences accurately predicted the HLA-A and HLA-B alleles for most subjects in the first cohort. Only TCR beta chains were sequenced in this cohort, and the absence of alpha or paired-chain data limited detectable features. Because HLA typing was unavailable for some donors at each locus, only the typed subset was used in association tests. A later analysis found that most CMV-associated TCR beta chains appeared HLA-restricted, with HLA associations seemingly driven largely by CMV exposure. A few of the identified cytomegalovirus-associated TCR beta chains were confirmed in vitro to be specific for cytomegalovirus antigens.

Library construction relied on the immunoSEQ multiplex PCR assay. For the multiplex PCR, a mixture combining 60 forward primers for TCR Vbeta segments and 13 reverse primers for TCR Jbeta segments was used. Amplification of the CDR3 region of rearranged TCR beta genes was performed with a multiplex PCR assay on genomic DNA. Amplified TCR beta libraries were sequenced as 87-base-pair reads on the Illumina HiSeq System. Turning to the authors' computational methods: A later analysis tallied tens of millions of unique TCR beta chains across the 550 to 850 repertoires, and about 10 million of those chains were shared by two or more donors. To remove PCR and sequencing errors, raw reads were error-corrected and collapsed into unique sequences using a nearest-neighbor algorithm that merged closely related sequences. Alignment of CDR3 sequences to IMGT reference sequences was used to assign V, D and J gene segments. For a sequence to be retained, at least a six-nucleotide match to both a V gene segment and a J gene segment was required. Rearrangements were called productive when the CDR3 lacked stop codons and stayed in frame with V and J; all others were non-productive. CDR3 was defined by IMGT convention, running from the second conserved V-encoded cysteine to the conserved J-encoded phenylalanine. The earlier analysis of a few hundred of the donors excluded sequences that lacked an unambiguous match to a single V gene segment. An earlier analysis of 587 of the donors classified V segments as functional when productive rearrangements were above 56.7% and as segregating when the standard deviation between donors was above 5%. A statistical classification framework was built to diagnose cytomegalovirus status from the catalog of TCR beta chain sequences. A later analysis assigned V and J genes by comparing TCR nucleotide sequences with IMGT/GENE-DB human TR gene sequences. The TCRdist pipeline was used in a later analysis to assign CDR3 sequences and most-parsimonious VDJ recombination scenarios. A later analysis defined each TCR beta chain by its CDR3 amino acid sequence plus V-gene family, and excluded reads lacking a unique V-gene family. To address suspected cross-contamination and a sequencing artifact, a later analysis removed 592 highly shared, low-generation-probability nucleotide sequences. In a later analysis, a clonal expansion index was calculated for each public chain from normalized within-repertoire ranks of inferred template counts. In a later analysis, generation probabilities were computed with a VDJ recombination model fitted to out-of-frame rearrangements, and the resulting probabilities were checked against IGoR. A later analysis scored TCR-TCR, TCR-HLA and TCR-CMV co-occurrence with hypergeometric tests, applying a repertoire-size bias correction to TCR pairs. False discovery rates were estimated in a later analysis by permuting HLA or CMV assignments 20 times. In a later analysis, co-occurring TCRs were grouped using DBSCAN, with TCRdist sequence similarity added in when clustering inside HLA-allele-positive subsets. Repertoires with fewer than 30,000 or more than 120,000 public chains were left out of co-occurrence clustering, as were five repertoires with anomalous nucleotide sharing. The table comes from immuneACCESS by way of TCRdb, which keeps in-frame sequences with V and J called. Part of the clones is missing from these tables; in studies checked, under half for an unresolved V gene and the rest for unknown reasons. D and trimming were read from the DNA, whereas the V and J calls and clone size are those reported in that table. The sample has about 98,000 clones on record, approximately 69% of them singletons. The ten largest clones add up to approximately 1.1% of the sample.

On this clone itself: The target of this receptor is not known. No quality values exist for individual bases; no much larger clone is one base distant.

The cohort was made up of 666 healthy bone marrow donors. At the time of sampling, every cohort member was nominally healthy, though immune exposures that went unrecorded were likely present. The donor tested CMV seronegative and was one of the 352 seronegative cohort members. A peripheral blood sample was collected from each donor, and TCR beta sequencing was performed on peripheral blood mononuclear cells. The Qiagen DNeasy Blood Extraction Kit was used to extract genomic DNA from the blood cell samples. Its CDR3 holds 14 amino acids, cysteine through phenylalanine. Kept here is only the CDR3 DNA, which spans 42 bases and is read in frame from base 1. CDR1 and CDR2, looked up from the germline V gene, are SGHRS and YFSETQ. Germline trimming: 3 bases from V, 6 bases from J; junction bases outside gene matches: 7.

What was sequenced was PBMCs. The chain is encoded by TRBV5-1 joined to TRBJ2-7, with 9 central nucleotides matching TRBD1. This clonotype was obtained from a female donor in good health and CMV-seronegative. For the CDR3, the sequence is CASSYRDRVGEQYF. The DNA is as follows: TGCGCCAGCAGCTACCGGGACAGGGTGGGCGAGCAGTACTTC.